Below, 5 T cell receptor beta chains from the same sample are listed, as sequenced in a study of blood T cell repertoires in COVID-19. The assay was immunoSEQ multiplex PCR, and TCRdb's table has in-frame clones only and misses some. The sample records about 74,000 clones, roughly 91% being singletons. Input material: peripheral blood. The receptors were gathered from a woman older than 75 with active or convalescent COVID-19.

This chain joins TRBV12-5 and TRBJ2-7; no reliable D call. CDR3 length: 13 residues. The V end was cut by 1 base, the J end by 3 bases, with 7 bases between. Germline-derived CDR1 and CDR2 are LGHNT and FRNRAP. CDR3 sequence: CASGLDIYYEQYF. The CDR3 nucleotides read TGTGCTAGTGGTTTGGACATTTACTACGAGCAGTACTTC.

V is TRBV27 and J is TRBJ1-2, with 7 bases that match TRBD1. There are 17 residues in the CDR3. Losses at the gene ends were 2 bases for V and 4 bases for J; bases not matched to a gene: 13. CDR1 is MNHEY and CDR2 is SMNVEV in the germline V gene (reference sequence). The CDR3 nucleotides read TGTGCCAGCAGTTTACTAATGAGGACAGGAGGGTTCTATGGCTACACCTTC. It specifies CASSLLMRTGGFYGYTF.

The CDR3: CASTEVGRTGNSPLHF. The CDR3, as DNA: TGTGCCAGCACGGAGGTGGGGCGGACAGGGAATTCACCCCTCCACTTT. V usage is TRBV5-6 and J usage is TRBJ1-6; 8 bases line up with TRBD1. This CDR3 is built from 16 residues. Looked up from germline, CDR1 is SGHDT and CDR2 is YYEEEE. Unmatched junction bases numbered 12, after V lost 6 bases and J lost 7 bases.

The rearrangement uses TRBV20-1 and TRBJ1-2; D is perhaps TRBD1 (6 bases). Germline lookup yields CDR1 DFQATT and CDR2 SNEGSKA (reference sequence). This CDR3 spans 11 amino acids. V was trimmed by 2 bases and J by 7 bases, leaving 8 bases between them. CDR3 nucleotides: TGCAGTGCTAGAATGGGGGCTGGCTACACCTTC. Protein product: CSARMGAGYTF.

The chain employs TRBV5-4 and TRBJ2-1; 7 bases are shared with TRBD1. V shed 10 bases and J 4 bases; nucleotides not matched to a gene: 14. This CDR3 has 15 amino acids. Germline CDR1 reads SGHNT; CDR2 reads YYREEE (reference sequence). CDR3 in amino acids: CALSMQGVLYNEQFF. In nucleotides, the CDR3 is TGTGCCTTATCCATGCAGGGGGTTTTATACAATGAGCAGTTCTTC.